The 26 T cell receptor beta chains in this list originate from one sample, sequenced in a study of T cells after yellow fever vaccination. TCRdb used MiXCR to reprocess the 5' RACE reads, holding one entry per CDR3 protein. The sample contains 300,000 to 400,000 distinct CDR3 sequences, approximately 3.9% of which appear only once. The specimen comprised PBMCs, sampled 5 days after the yellow fever booster vaccination. These receptors all come from a man aged 18 to 29 who received the YFV17D yellow fever vaccine.

This clonotype was found a few times. The rearrangement uses TRBV5-6 and TRBJ2-5, with TRBD2 matching 9 bases. This CDR3 has 17 residues. V lost 2 bases to trimming and J lost 4 bases; unmatched junction nucleotides: 12. CDR1 SGHDT and CDR2 YYEEEE come from the germline V gene. The CDR3 DNA is TGTGCCAGCAGCTTTTATGGGCGGGGGGGCGATGGAGAGACCCAGTACTTC. Translating it yields CASSFYGRGGDGETQYF.

This clonotype was recorded at least ten times. The CDR3 loop reads CASSFPRLSEQYF. CDR3 DNA sequence: TGTGCCAGCAGCTTCCCGCGGTTGAGCGAGCAGTACTTC. This chain connects TRBV7-2 to TRBJ2-7, with D unresolved. The CDR3 length is 13 residues. Germline V gene sequence: CDR1 SGHTA, CDR2 FQGNSA. The V gene lost 3 bases and the J gene lost 6 bases, with 12 bases spanning the gap.

V is TRBV4-1 and J is TRBJ2-2, with a weak D call TRBD2 (6 bases). With 2 bases removed from V and 4 bases from J, the gap between germline ends came to 17 bases. The CDR3 sequence is 17 residues long. CDR1 and CDR2 (germline): MGHRA, YSYEKL. For the CDR3, the DNA is TGCGCCAGCAGCCAAAGAGGAGGGGCAGGCCCCACCGGGGAGCTGTTTTTT. It translates to CASSQRGGAGPTGELFF.

This clonotype was seen more than once but under ten times. The chain uses TRBV4-3 and TRBJ1-2, with 7 bases lining up with TRBD1. Germline trimming cut 0 bases from V and 7 bases from J; bases unmatched to any gene: 8. CDR1 and CDR2 from the germline V gene are LGHNA and YSLEER. The CDR3 loop spans 15 amino acids. The CDR3 reads CASSQETRGAGGYTF. The DNA for the CDR3 is TGCGCCAGCAGCCAAGAGACCAGGGGGGCAGGTGGCTACACCTTC.

This chain's CDR3 is CATIEPTGRTEAFF. CDR3 bases: TGTGCCACCATCGAACCGACAGGACGTACTGAAGCTTTCTTT. This sequence joins TRBV6-2 or TRBV6-3 and TRBJ1-1; a weak D match, TRBD1 (6 bases). CDR1 and CDR2 (germline): MNHEY, SVGEGT. The germline V and J ends were trimmed by 10 bases and 5 bases, with 20 bases remaining between them. The CDR3 length is 14 residues.

The table lists this clonotype with a few counts. The genes are TRBV4-3 and TRBJ2-1; 8 bases are shared with TRBD2. Germline trimming cut 0 bases from V and 4 bases from J; bases unmatched to any gene: 11. CDR1 is LGHNA, CDR2 YSLEER, per germline. CDR3 length: 18 amino acids. CDR3 bases: TGCGCCAGCAGCCAAGATAGATTCGCAGCGGGGGTATACAATGAGCAGTTCTTC. It translates to CASSQDRFAAGVYNEQFF.

The chain carries TRBV12-3 or TRBV12-4 and TRBJ1-2, with 8 bases identical to TRBD1. The J segment lost 4 bases and the V segment lost 6 bases, leaving 13 bases of the junction unmatched. The CDR3 runs to 16 residues. The CDR3 nucleotides read TGTGCCAGCAGCTTCAGGGGGCAGGCCAGGAGCTATGGCTACACCTTC. Its translation: CASSFRGQARSYGYTF.

This clonotype was seen a few times. The rearrangement joins TRBV4-2 to TRBJ2-3, with D possibly being TRBD2 (6 bases). CDR1 and CDR2 from the germline V gene are LGHNA and YNFKEQ. The CDR3 is 15 residues long. The germline V and J ends were trimmed by 1 base and 6 bases, with 14 bases remaining between them. CDR3 nucleotides: TGTGCCAGCAGCCAAGCGGGACTGTACATGGATACGCAGTATTTT. It encodes CASSQAGLYMDTQYF.

This clonotype has just a few counts. V gene TRBV15 combines with J gene TRBJ2-7; D is perhaps TRBD1 (5 bases). The CDR3 runs 15 residues. CDR1 and CDR2 (germline): LNHNV, YYDKDF (reference sequence). V shed 3 bases and J shed 4 bases, with 16 bases lying between them. CDR3 nucleotide sequence: TGTGCCACCAGCAGTGAGCTCCATAGGGGTTACGAGCAGTACGTC. Translated: CATSSELHRGYEQYV.

This clonotype was recorded a few times. The CDR3 DNA reads TGTGCCAGCAGCTCAAACAGAGGGGAGCAGCCCCAGCATTTT. It yields the protein CASSSNRGEQPQHF. This chain links TRBV7-2 with TRBJ1-5, with D perhaps TRBD1 (5 bases). V lost 4 bases, J lost 7 bases, and 14 bases lay in between. In germline, CDR1 is SGHTA, CDR2 FQGNSA. The CDR3 extends over 14 amino acids. The full variable domain, with the rest looked up from reference TRBV7-2 and TRBJ1-5, is GAGVSQSPSNKVTEKGKDVELRCDPISGHTALYWYRQSLGQGLEFLIYFQGNSAPDKSGLPSDRFSAERTGGSVSTLTIQRTQQEDSAVYLCASSSNRGEQPQHFGDGTRLSIL.

In its sample, this clonotype was seen many times. The gene calls are TRBV6-1 and TRBJ2-5; possible D gene TRBD2, 5 bases. The V gene's germline CDR1 is MNHNS and CDR2 SASEGT. The length of the CDR3 is 14 residues. The V end lost 4 bases, the J end lost 5 bases, and 14 bases lay between the germline ends. The CDR3 region is CASSGGVRGETQYF. CDR3 DNA sequence: TGTGCCAGCAGTGGTGGAGTACGAGGGGAGACCCAGTACTTC.

This rearrangement joins TRBV5-5 to TRBJ2-5; 7 bases are shared with TRBD2. The CDR3 sequence is 16 residues long. Germline V lookup: CDR1 SGHKS, CDR2 YYEKEE (reference sequence). V shed 3 bases, J shed 6 bases, and the junction held 14 bases outside the gene matches. Here the CDR3 reads CASSSPGSGVPQTQYF. The CDR3 DNA reads TGTGCCAGCAGCTCGCCGGGGAGCGGGGTCCCGCAGACCCAGTACTTC.

This clonotype was seen at least ten times. V gene TRBV4-2 combines with J gene TRBJ1-1; 7 positions match TRBD1. The CDR3 has 15 residues. With V trimmed by 5 bases and J by 3 bases, 9 bases remained unmatched. Looked up from germline, CDR1 is LGHNA and CDR2 is YNFKEQ. This CDR3 is CASSEQGPEDTEAFF. The CDR3 DNA is TGTGCCAGCAGCGAACAGGGGCCCGAGGACACTGAAGCTTTCTTT.

This clonotype came up many times. The V call is TRBV2, the J call TRBJ2-2, with D unresolved. The CDR3 extends over 16 amino acids. V lost 4 bases to trimming and J lost 0 bases, with 12 bases between them. Germline V lookup: CDR1 SNHLY, CDR2 FYNNEI. CDR3: CASSGIGGSNTGELFF. The DNA for the CDR3 is TGTGCCAGCAGTGGAATAGGCGGCTCGAACACCGGGGAGCTGTTTTTT.

This clonotype was seen a few times. The V gene is TRBV12-3 or TRBV12-4, the J gene TRBJ2-3, with TRBD2 identical over 7 bases. The CDR3 consists of 14 residues. V was clipped by 5 bases and J by 5 bases; unmatched bases: 7. In DNA form, the CDR3 reads TGTGCCAGCAGTCCTCGACTAGCAGGAGATACGCAGTATTTT. The encoded protein is CASSPRLAGDTQYF.

This clonotype was detected only a few times. This chain connects TRBV18 to TRBJ2-3; no clear D. Germline V gives CDR1 KGHSH, CDR2 LQKENI. Trimming stripped 0 bases from V and 1 base from J, with 11 bases between. This CDR3 is built from 16 residues. In DNA, the CDR3 is TGTGCCAGCTCACCACCTTCTTGGTTCCGCACAGATACGCAGTATTTT. Amino acid sequence: CASSPPSWFRTDTQYF.

This clonotype was found many times. CDR3 nucleotide sequence: TGTGCCAGCAGTCCCGCGGGGGGGGGCACTGAAGCTTTCTTT. Amino acid sequence: CASSPAGGGTEAFF. The J gene is TRBJ1-1, the V gene TRBV12-3 or TRBV12-4; a weak D match, TRBD1 (5 bases). This CDR3 is 14 amino acids long. Trimming removed 5 bases from V and 4 bases from J, with 14 bases in between.

The sample holds a few counts of this clonotype. The chain carries TRBV4-3 and TRBJ2-5, with 11 positions matching TRBD2. The CDR3 covers 21 residues. The J segment lost 1 base and the V segment lost 0 bases, leaving 16 bases of the junction unmatched. Germline V gene sequence: CDR1 LGHNA, CDR2 YSLEER. The CDR3: CASSQDMAGRLAGSFQETQYF. The DNA of the CDR3 is TGCGCCAGCAGCCAAGATATGGCCGGGCGACTAGCGGGGTCCTTCCAAGAGACCCAGTACTTC.

This rearrangement joins TRBV27 to TRBJ2-7; 10 bases align to TRBD1. CDR1 is MNHEY, CDR2 SMNVEV, per germline (reference sequence). The CDR3 is made up of 14 amino acids. V trimming: 5 bases; J trimming: 6 bases; junction bases outside the gene matches: 7. The DNA for the CDR3 is TGTGCCAGCAGTCCCTGGACAGGGGGAGGCGAGCAGTACGTC. Amino acid sequence: CASSPWTGGGEQYV.

This clonotype has ten or more counts. This chain connects TRBV12-3 or TRBV12-4 to TRBJ1-2, with D possibly matching TRBD1 (6 bases). Trimming removed 3 bases at V and 7 bases at J, with 12 bases between. The CDR3 loop spans 13 amino acids. CDR3: CASSFRGISGYTF. CDR3 in DNA: TGTGCCAGCAGTTTTAGGGGGATTTCTGGCTACACCTTC.

The V gene is TRBV6-6, the J gene TRBJ1-2; 12 nucleotides line up with TRBD1. After removal of 4 bases from V and 8 bases from J, the junction contained 11 bases not matched to a gene. Germline CDR1 MNHNY, CDR2 SVGAGI (reference sequence). The CDR3 spans 16 residues. The CDR3 DNA is TGTGCCAGCAGTTCGGGACAGGGGGCGCTTAGCGTGGGCTACACCTTC. Translation gives CASSSGQGALSVGYTF.

This clonotype was picked up many times. The rearrangement uses TRBV7-2 and TRBJ2-5; D is possibly TRBD1 (5 bases). Germline V lookup: CDR1 SGHTA, CDR2 FQGNSA. The CDR3 contains 18 residues. With 2 bases removed from V and 0 bases from J, the gap between germline ends came to 19 bases. CDR3 bases: TGTGCCAGCAGCTTACACTTCCAGGGAAGTGAGGACCAAGAGACCCAGTACTTC. Its protein product is CASSLHFQGSEDQETQYF.

This clonotype has only a few counts. The CDR3 bases are TGCAGCGTGGAGGACATCTACAATGAGCAGTTCTTC. Translated, it gives CSVEDIYNEQFF. The rearrangement links TRBV29-1 to TRBJ2-1, with D possibly being TRBD1 or TRBD2 (5 bases each). CDR1 is SQVTM, CDR2 ANQGSEA, per germline. This CDR3 contains 12 residues. Trimming removed 6 bases from V and 3 bases from J, with 9 bases in between.

This chain links TRBV15 with TRBJ2-5, with TRBD2 matching 9 bases. The trim removed 3 bases at V and 2 bases at J, leaving 4 bases unmatched. Germline assignment: CDR1 LNHNV and CDR2 YYDKDF (reference sequence). The CDR3 covers 15 residues. Here the CDR3 DNA reads TGTGCCACCAGCAGGTTAGCGGGGGAACAAGAGACCCAGTACTTC. Residues: CATSRLAGEQETQYF.

The chain joins TRBV6-5 to TRBJ1-3; TRBD1 matches at 8 bases. The V gene end was trimmed by 0 bases and the J gene end by 4 bases; junction bases not matched to a gene: 2. Per germline, CDR1 MNHEY and CDR2 SVGAGI. The CDR3 consists of 15 residues. The CDR3 spells CASSYSGQGGNTIYF. The DNA of the CDR3 is TGTGCCAGCAGTTACTCAGGACAGGGCGGAAACACCATATATTTT.

This clonotype has a handful of counts. The chain couples TRBV12-3 or TRBV12-4 to TRBJ1-1, with D hard to call. The length of the CDR3 is 14 residues. V was pared by 2 bases and J by 7 bases, with 14 bases between. The CDR3 bases are TGTGCCAGCAGTTTATATTCTGGGCTCGGTGAAGCTTTCTTT. Its protein is CASSLYSGLGEAFF.